This T cell receptor (beta chain) was identified during a study of tumor-infiltrating lymphocytes in primary liver carcinoma. Whole-study context: Aged between 30 and 69 years, the patients were men and women. Tumors were staged T1-T3 N0M0 and measured about 4.2 to 10 cm across.

With regard to this clonotype: The antigen is not known. The limits of the CDR3 on the DNA are not certain, so only TCRdb's listed CDR3 is given.

With a constant-region primer, TCR beta cDNA was made from 500 ng of total RNA. Slightly modified ARM-PCR served as the procedure for the TCR beta libraries. These libraries came from three rounds of nested multiplex PCR. The two initial PCR rounds, about 9 cycles each, used TRBV1-TRBV30 forward and C-beta reverse primers. Via MiXCR, TCRdb re-called the multiplex PCR reads, giving one row per CDR3 protein. The sample holds some 100,000 distinct CDR3 sequences; around 73% are singletons and the top ten take 10% to 15%. Germline V lookup: CDR1 SGHVS, CDR2 FQNEAQ. The CDR3 length equals 15 residues, ends included. From about 19-30 mg of unsorted bulk tissue, DNA and RNA were co-extracted together. Whole-study results and caveats: It was tumor-adjacent and tumor-blood pairs that overlapped less than tumor region pairs did.

This clonotype was sampled from a woman aged 55-69 years with primary liver carcinoma and hepatitis B virus infection. Sequenced input: liver tumor tissue from sampling region 2. As for subset: tumor region T2, inferior pole. The rearrangement links TRBV7-8 to TRBJ1-4; the D call of TRBD1 is as the table states it, not checked on the DNA. CDR3: CASSNLPGLGKNCFF.